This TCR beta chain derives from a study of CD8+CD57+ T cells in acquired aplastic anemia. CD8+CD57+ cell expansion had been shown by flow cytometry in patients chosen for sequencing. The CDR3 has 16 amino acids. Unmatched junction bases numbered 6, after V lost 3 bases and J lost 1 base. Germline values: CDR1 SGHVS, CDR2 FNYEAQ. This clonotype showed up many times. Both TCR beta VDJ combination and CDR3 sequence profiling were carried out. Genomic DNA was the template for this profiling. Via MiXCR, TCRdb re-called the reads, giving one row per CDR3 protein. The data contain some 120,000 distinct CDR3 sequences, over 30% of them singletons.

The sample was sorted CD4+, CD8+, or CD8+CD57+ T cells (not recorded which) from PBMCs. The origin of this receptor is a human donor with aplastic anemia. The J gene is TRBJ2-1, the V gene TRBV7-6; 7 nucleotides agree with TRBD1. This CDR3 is CASSLQGVRSYNEQFF. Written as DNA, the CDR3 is TGTGCCAGCAGCTTGCAGGGGGTCAGGTCCTACAATGAGCAGTTCTTC.